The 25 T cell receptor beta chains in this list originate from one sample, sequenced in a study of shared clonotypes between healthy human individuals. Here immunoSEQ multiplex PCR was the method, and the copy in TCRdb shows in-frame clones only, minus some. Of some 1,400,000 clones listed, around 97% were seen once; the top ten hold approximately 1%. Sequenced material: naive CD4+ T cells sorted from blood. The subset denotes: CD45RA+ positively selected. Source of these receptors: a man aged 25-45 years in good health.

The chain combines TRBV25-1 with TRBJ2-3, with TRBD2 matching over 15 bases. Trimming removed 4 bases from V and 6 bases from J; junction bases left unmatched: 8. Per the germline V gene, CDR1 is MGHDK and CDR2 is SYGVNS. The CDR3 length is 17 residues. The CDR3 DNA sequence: TGTGCCAGCAGTGGGACGGGACTAGCGGGAGGCGGGGATACGCAGTATTTT. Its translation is CASSGTGLAGGGDTQYF. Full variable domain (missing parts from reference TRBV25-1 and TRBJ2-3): EADIYQTPRYLVIGTGKKITLECSQTMGHDKMYWYQQDPGMELHLIHYSYGVNSTEKGDLSSESTVSRIRTEHFPLTLESARPSHTSQYLCASSGTGLAGGGDTQYFGPGTRLTVL.

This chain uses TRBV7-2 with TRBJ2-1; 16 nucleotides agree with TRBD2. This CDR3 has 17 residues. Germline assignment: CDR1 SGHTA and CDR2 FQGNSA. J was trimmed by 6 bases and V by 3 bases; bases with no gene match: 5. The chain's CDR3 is CASSFGTSGRAVNEQFF. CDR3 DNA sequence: TGTGCCAGCAGCTTCGGGACTAGCGGGAGGGCCGTCAATGAGCAGTTCTTC.

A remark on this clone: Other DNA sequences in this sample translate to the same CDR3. As DNA, the CDR3 is TGCGCCAGCAGTTCCGGACTAGCAGGAGCCTACGAGCAGTACTTC. It is translated as CASSSGLAGAYEQYF. V usage is TRBV5-1 and J usage is TRBJ2-7, with 8 bases identical to TRBD2. The CDR3 sequence is 15 residues long. The V segment lost 5 bases and the J segment 2 bases; nucleotides outside the gene matches: 9. Germline CDR1 SGHRS, CDR2 YFSETQ.

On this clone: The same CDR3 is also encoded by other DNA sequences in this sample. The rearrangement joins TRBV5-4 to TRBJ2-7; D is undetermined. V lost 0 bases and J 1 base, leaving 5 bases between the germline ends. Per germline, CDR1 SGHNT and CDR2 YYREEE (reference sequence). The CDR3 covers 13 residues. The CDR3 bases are TGTGCCAGCAGCTTGGCCGGGTCCTACGAGCAGTACTTC. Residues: CASSLAGSYEQYF.

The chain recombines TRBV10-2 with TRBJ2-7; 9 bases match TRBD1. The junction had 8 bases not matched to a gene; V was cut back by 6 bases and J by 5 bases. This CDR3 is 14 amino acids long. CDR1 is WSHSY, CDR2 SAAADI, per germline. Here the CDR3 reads CASRERGQGNEQYF. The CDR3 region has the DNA TGCGCCAGCAGAGAAAGAGGACAGGGGAACGAGCAGTACTTC.

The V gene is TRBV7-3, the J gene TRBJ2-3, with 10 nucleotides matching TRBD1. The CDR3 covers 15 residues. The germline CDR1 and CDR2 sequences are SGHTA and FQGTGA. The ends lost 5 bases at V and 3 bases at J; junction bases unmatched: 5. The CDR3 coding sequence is TGTGCCAGCAGCCTCCCGGGACAGGGGACAGATACGCAGTATTTT. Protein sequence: CASSLPGQGTDTQYF.

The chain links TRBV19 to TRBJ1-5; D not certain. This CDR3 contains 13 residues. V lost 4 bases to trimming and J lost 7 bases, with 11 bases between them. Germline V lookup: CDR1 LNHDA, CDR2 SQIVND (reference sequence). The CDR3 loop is CASSNFPQQPQHF. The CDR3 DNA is TGTGCCAGTAGTAATTTCCCCCAGCAGCCCCAGCATTTT. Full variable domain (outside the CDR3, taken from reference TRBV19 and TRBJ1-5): DGGITQSPKYLFRKEGQNVTLSCEQNLNHDAMYWYRQDPGQGLRLIYYSQIVNDFQKGDIAEGYSVSREKKESFPLTVTSAQKNPTAFYLCASSNFPQQPQHFGDGTRLSIL.

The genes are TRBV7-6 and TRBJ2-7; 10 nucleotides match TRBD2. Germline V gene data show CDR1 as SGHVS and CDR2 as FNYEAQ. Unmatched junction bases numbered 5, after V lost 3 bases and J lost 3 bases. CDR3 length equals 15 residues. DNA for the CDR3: TGTGCCAGCAGCTTTGCTAGCGGGAGCATCTACGAGCAGTACTTC. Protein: CASSFASGSIYEQYF.

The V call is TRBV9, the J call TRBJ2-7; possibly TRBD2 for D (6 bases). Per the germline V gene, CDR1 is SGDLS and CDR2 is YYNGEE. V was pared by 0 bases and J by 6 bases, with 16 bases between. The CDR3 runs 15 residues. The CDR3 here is CASSVGSSATPEQYF. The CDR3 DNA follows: TGTGCCAGCAGCGTAGGTTCTAGCGCCACCCCCGAGCAGTACTTC.

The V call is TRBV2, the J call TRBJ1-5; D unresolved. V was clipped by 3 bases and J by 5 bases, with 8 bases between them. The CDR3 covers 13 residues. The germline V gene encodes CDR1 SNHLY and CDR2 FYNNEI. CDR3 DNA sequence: TGTGCCAGCAGTGACACAGATCATCAGCCCCAGCATTTT. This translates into CASSDTDHQPQHF. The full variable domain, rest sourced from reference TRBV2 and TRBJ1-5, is EPEVTQTPSHQVTQMGQEVILRCVPISNHLYFYWYRQILGQKVEFLVSFYNNEISEKSEIFDDQFSVERPDGSNFTLKIRSTKLEDSAMYFCASSDTDHQPQHFGDGTRLSIL.

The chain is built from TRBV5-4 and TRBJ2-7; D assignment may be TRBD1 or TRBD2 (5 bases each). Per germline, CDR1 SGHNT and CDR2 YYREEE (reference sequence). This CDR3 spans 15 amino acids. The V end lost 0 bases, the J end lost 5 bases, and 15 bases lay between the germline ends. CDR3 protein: CASSLGLGDHNEQYF. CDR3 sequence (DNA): TGTGCCAGCAGCTTGGGTCTGGGGGATCACAACGAGCAGTACTTC.

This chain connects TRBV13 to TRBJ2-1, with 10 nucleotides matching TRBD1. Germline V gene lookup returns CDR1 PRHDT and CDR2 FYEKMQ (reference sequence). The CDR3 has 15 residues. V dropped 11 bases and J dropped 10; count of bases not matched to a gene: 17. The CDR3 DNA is TGTGCCTGCCAAACCGGGACAGGGGTTCGAAGGGAGCAGTTCTTC. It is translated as CACQTGTGVRREQFF.

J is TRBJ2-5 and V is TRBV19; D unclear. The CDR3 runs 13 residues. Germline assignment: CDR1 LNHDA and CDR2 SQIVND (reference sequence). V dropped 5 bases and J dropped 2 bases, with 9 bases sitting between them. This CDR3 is CASSLANQETQYF. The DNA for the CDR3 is TGTGCCAGTAGTTTGGCCAATCAAGAGACCCAGTACTTC.

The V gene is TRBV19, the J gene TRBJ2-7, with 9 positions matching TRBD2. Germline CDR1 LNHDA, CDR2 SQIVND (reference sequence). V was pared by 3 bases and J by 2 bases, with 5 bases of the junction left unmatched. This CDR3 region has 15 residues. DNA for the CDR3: TGTGCCAGTAGTATGTCGACTAGCGGCACCTACGAGCAGTACTTC. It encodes CASSMSTSGTYEQYF. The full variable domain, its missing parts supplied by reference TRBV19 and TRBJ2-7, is DGGITQSPKYLFRKEGQNVTLSCEQNLNHDAMYWYRQDPGQGLRLIYYSQIVNDFQKGDIAEGYSVSREKKESFPLTVTSAQKNPTAFYLCASSMSTSGTYEQYFGPGTRLTVT.

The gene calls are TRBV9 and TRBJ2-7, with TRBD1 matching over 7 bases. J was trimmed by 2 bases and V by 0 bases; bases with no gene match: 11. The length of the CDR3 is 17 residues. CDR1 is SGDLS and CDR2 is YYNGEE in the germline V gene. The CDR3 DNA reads TGTGCCAGCAGCGTAGGATTGGGGACAGTCCGGCCCTACGAGCAGTACTTC. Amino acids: CASSVGLGTVRPYEQYF.

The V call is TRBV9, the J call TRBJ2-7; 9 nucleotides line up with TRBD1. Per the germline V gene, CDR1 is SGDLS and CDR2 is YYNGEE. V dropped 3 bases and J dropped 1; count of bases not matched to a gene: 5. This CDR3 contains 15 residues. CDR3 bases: TGTGCCAGCAGCGCCGGGACAGGGAATTCCTACGAGCAGTACTTC. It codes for CASSAGTGNSYEQYF.

In DNA form, the CDR3 reads TGTGCCAGCTCACCGAAACCGGGACTAGCTTCCGAGCAGTACTTC. Its translation: CASSPKPGLASEQYF. This chain connects TRBV18 to TRBJ2-7; TRBD2 matches at 9 bases. V shed 3 bases, J shed 6 bases, and the junction held 9 bases outside the gene matches. The CDR3 has 15 residues. Germline V gene sequence: CDR1 KGHSH, CDR2 LQKENI. Combining the CDR3 with reference TRBV18 and TRBJ2-7 gives the whole variable domain NAGVMQNPRHLVRRRGQEARLRCSPMKGHSHVYWYRQLPEEGLKFMVYLQKENIIDESGMPKERFSAEFPKEGPSILRIQQVVRGDSAAYFCASSPKPGLASEQYFGPGTRLTVT.

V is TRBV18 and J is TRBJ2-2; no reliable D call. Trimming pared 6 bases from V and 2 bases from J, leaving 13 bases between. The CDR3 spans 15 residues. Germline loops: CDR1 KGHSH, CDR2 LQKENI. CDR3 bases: TGTGCCAGCTCTCCCTCAATTCAAAACACCGGGGAGCTGTTTTTT. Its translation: CASSPSIQNTGELFF.

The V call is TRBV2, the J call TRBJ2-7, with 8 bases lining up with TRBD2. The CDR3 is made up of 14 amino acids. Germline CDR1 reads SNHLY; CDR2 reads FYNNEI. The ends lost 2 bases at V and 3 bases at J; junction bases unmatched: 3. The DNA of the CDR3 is TGTGCCAGCAGTGAAAGTCTAGCGGGCTACGAGCAGTACTTC. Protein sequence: CASSESLAGYEQYF.

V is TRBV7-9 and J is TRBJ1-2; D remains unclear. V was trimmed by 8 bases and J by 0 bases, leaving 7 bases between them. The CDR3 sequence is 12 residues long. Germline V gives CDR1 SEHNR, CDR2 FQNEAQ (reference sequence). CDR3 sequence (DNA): TGTGCCAGCCGGAACGCTAACTATGGCTACACCTTC. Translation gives CASRNANYGYTF.

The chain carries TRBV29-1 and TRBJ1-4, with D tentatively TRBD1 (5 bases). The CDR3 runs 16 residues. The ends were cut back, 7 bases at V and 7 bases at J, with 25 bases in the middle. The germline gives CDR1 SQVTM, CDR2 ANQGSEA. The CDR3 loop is CSATAGFGAGGEKLFF. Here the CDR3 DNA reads TGCAGCGCCACCGCGGGGTTTGGGGCGGGCGGTGAAAAACTGTTTTTT.

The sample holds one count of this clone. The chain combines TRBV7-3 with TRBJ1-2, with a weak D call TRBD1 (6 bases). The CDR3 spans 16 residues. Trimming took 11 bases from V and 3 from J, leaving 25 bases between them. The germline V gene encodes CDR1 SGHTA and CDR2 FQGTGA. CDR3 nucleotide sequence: TGTGCCGGCGCAGGGGCCGCAATCACTCGGTACTATGGCTACACCTTC. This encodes CAGAGAAITRYYGYTF. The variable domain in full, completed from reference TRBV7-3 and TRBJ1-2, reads GAGVSQTPSNKVTEKGKYVELRCDPISGHTALYWYRQSLGQGPEFLIYFQGTGAADDSGLPNDRFFAVRPEGSVSTLKIQRTERGDSAVYLCAGAGAAITRYYGYTFGSGTRLTVV.

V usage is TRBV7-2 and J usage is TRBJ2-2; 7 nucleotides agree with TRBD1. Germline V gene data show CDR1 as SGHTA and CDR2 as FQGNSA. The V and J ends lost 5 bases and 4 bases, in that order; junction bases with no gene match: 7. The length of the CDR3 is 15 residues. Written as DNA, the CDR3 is TGTGCCAGCAGCCCGGGACAGCCAACCACCGGGGAGCTGTTTTTT. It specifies CASSPGQPTTGELFF.

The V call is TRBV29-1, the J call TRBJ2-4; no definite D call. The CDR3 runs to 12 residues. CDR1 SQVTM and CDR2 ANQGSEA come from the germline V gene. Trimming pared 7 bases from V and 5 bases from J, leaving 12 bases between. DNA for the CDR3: TGCAGCGCCACCGGGCCCGAAAACATTCAGTACTTC. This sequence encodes CSATGPENIQYF.

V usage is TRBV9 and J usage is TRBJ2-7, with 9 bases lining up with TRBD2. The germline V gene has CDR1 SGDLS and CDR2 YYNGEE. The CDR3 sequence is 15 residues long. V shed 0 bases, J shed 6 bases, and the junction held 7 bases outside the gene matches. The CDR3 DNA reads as TGTGCCAGCAGCGTAGCGGTAGCGGGAGTTGCCGAGCAGTACTTC. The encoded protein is CASSVAVAGVAEQYF.